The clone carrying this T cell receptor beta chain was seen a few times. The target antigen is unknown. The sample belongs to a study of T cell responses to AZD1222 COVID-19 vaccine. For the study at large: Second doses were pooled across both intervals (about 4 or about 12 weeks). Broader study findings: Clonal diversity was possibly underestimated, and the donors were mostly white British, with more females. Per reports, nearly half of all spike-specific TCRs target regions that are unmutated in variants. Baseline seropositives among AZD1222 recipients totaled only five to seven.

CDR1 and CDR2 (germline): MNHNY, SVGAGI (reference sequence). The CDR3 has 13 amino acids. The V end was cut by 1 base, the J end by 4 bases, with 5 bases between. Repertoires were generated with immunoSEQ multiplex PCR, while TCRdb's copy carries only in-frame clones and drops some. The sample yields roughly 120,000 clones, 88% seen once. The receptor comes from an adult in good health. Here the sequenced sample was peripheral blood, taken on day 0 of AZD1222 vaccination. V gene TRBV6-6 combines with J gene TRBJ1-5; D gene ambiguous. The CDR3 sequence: CASSYFGNQPQHF. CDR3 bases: TGTGCCAGCAGTTACTTTGGGAATCAGCCCCAGCATTTT.